This T cell receptor beta chain was sequenced during a study of blood T cell repertoires in COVID-19. About the study: Sources were T cells, B-cell-depleted T cells, or PBMCs; the material itself was cDNA or gDNA.

Methods used by the authors: Estimation of nucleated cell counts relied on the amplification of reference gene primers. Clones were read by immunoSEQ multiplex PCR, and TCRdb kept only the in-frame ones, dropping some. V, J and clone size reflect that table, while D and trimming were determined from the DNA. Of about 58,000 clones in the sample, 70% to 90% were seen once. The TCR originated in a man between 60 and 75 years old with acute or convalescent COVID-19. The sample consisted of peripheral blood.

Here the CDR3 DNA reads TGCGCCAGCAGCCAAGTTTTTAGTGAGGGGGTCTATGGCTACACCTTC. This sequence encodes CASSQVFSEGVYGYTF. The chain links TRBV4-3 to TRBJ1-2; D may be TRBD1 (6 bases). Germline V gives CDR1 LGHNA, CDR2 YSLEER. Trimming cost V 1 base and J 4 bases, with 16 bases left between them. This CDR3 contains 16 residues.